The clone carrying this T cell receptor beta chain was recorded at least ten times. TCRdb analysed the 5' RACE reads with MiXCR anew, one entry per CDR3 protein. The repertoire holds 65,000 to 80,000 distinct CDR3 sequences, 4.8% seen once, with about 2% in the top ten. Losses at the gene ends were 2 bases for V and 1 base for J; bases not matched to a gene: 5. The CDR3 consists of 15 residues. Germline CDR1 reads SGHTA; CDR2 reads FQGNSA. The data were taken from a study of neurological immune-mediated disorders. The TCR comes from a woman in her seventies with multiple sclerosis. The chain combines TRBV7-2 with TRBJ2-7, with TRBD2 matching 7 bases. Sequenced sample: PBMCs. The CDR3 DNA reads TGTGCCAGCAGCTTATCACTAGCGACTTCCTACGAGCAGTACTTC. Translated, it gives CASSLSLATSYEQYF. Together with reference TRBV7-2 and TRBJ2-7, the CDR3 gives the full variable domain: GAGVSQSPSNKVTEKGKDVELRCDPISGHTALYWYRQSLGQGLEFLIYFQGNSAPDKSGLPSDRFSAERTGGSVSTLTIQRTQQEDSAVYLCASSLSLATSYEQYFGPGTRLTVT.